This TCR beta chain was captured by sequencing in a study of cytomegalovirus exposure and HLA in healthy donors. Vbeta (60) and Jbeta (13) primers were used in the PCR. Method: immunoSEQ multiplex PCR; TCRdb's copy keeps in-frame clones and lacks some. The sample gives about 130,000 clones, 77% of which show up once; approximately 4.2% is in the top ten. There are a few counts of this clone. There are 15 residues in the CDR3. V was cut by 3 bases and J by 8 bases, with 19 bases left in between. Germline V CDR1 and CDR2: SGHDT, YYEEEE. This clonotype originated in a male donor in good health and CMV-seropositive. The chain combines TRBV5-6 with TRBJ2-3; tentatively, D is TRBD1 (6 bases). The sequenced sample consisted of PBMCs. The CDR3 DNA follows: TGTGCCAGCAGCTCATCAATTCACAGGGATGGTACGCAGTATTTT. Translated, it gives CASSSSIHRDGTQYF.